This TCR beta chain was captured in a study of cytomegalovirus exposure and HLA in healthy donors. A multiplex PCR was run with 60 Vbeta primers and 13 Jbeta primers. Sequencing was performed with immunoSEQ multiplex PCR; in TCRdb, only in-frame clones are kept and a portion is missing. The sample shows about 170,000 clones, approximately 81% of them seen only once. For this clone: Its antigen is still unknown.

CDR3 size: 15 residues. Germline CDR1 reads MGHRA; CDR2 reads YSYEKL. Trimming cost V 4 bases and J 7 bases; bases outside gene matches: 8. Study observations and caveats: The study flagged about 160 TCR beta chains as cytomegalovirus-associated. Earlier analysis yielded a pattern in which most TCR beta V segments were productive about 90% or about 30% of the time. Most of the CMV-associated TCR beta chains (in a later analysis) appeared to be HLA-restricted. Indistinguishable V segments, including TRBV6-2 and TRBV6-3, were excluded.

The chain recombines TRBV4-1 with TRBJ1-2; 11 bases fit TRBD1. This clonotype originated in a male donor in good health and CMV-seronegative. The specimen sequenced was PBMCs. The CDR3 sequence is CASSLGQGAIGGYTF. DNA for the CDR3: TGCGCCAGCAGCCTAGGACAGGGGGCCATCGGTGGCTACACCTTC.